The present T cell receptor beta chain was sequenced within a study of blood T cell repertoires in COVID-19. Study-wide context: Whether acute or convalescent, the COVID-19 samples came from the United States, Italy and Spain. From T cells, B-cell-depleted T cells, or PBMCs came the material, which was cDNA or gDNA.

The protocol was immunoSEQ multiplex PCR, while the TCRdb copy is restricted to in-frame clones and leaves out a portion. The sample records more than 300,000 clones, about 89% being singletons. The junction had 8 bases not matched to a gene; V was cut back by 8 bases and J by 2 bases. Germline V gene lookup returns CDR1 SNHLY and CDR2 FYNNEI. The CDR3 length is 15 residues. The participants were between about 18 and 90 years old and came from 24 US areas. The source is a man aged 40-50 years in a cohort exposed to, infected with or recovered from COVID-19 (not recorded which). The specimen was PBMCs or T cells enriched from blood (not recorded which). This sequence joins TRBV2 and TRBJ1-5; 8 bases match TRBD1. The CDR3 protein is CASGADRARNQPQHF. As DNA, the CDR3 is TGTGCCAGCGGGGCGGACAGGGCGCGCAATCAGCCCCAGCATTTT.